There are many counts of the clone carrying this TCR beta chain. TCRdb reanalysed the PCR reads using MiXCR and keeps one entry per CDR3 protein. Among 550,000 to 750,000 distinct CDR3 sequences listed, approximately 20% were seen once. V lost 3 bases and J lost 6, with 13 bases in between. In germline, CDR1 is MNHEY, CDR2 SMNVEV (reference sequence). The CDR3 runs to 14 residues. The sample belongs to a study of molecular identifiers for immune sequencing clone quantification. This clonotype originated in a human donor in good health. Some libraries in this study had Jurkat cell RNA spiked in. Sequencing used naive CD8+ T cells from blood, with Jurkat cell RNA spiked in. Subset described: FACS-sorted CD8+CD4-CCR7+CD45RA+ naive T cells. This chain joins TRBV27 and TRBJ2-3, with D perhaps matching TRBD1 (5 bases). This chain's CDR3 is CASSFPGSLDTQYF. The CDR3 nucleotides read TGTGCCAGCAGTTTCCCAGGGTCTCTGGATACGCAGTATTTT.